Each of the 9 T cell receptor beta chains below was sequenced from the same sample in a study of control samples from healthy donors and cancer patients. TCRdb's table, derived via immunoSEQ multiplex PCR, lists solely in-frame clones and lacks some. The sample has 40,000 to 55,000 clones; 80% to 95% are singletons. The sample taken for sequencing was PBMCs. These receptors were taken from a woman in her thirties or forties with head and neck cancer.

This sequence joins TRBV11-2 and TRBJ1-2; D not certain. Germline CDR1 reads SGHAT; CDR2 reads FQNNGV. This CDR3 spans 15 amino acids. V was shortened by 0 bases and J by 2 bases, with 10 bases between the two germline ends. CDR3 coding DNA: TGTGCCAGCAGCTTAGAATTCGGGCAGAACTATGGCTACACCTTC. This translates into CASSLEFGQNYGYTF.

The chain employs TRBV5-6 and TRBJ2-6; the D gene is possibly TRBD1 (6 bases). CDR1 is SGHDT and CDR2 is YYEEEE in the germline V gene. Between the trimmed V and J ends, which lost 4 bases and 2 bases, there was a span of 19 bases. The CDR3 contains 18 residues. The CDR3 is CASSPVAQGITGANVLTF. The CDR3 DNA reads as TGTGCCAGCAGCCCCGTCGCACAGGGAATTACTGGGGCCAACGTCCTGACTTTC.

This clone has just a few counts. V and J are TRBV12-3 or TRBV12-4 and TRBJ1-5, with D perhaps matching TRBD1 (5 bases). V dropped 3 bases and J dropped 7 bases, with 10 bases sitting between them. CDR3 length equals 13 residues. The CDR3 DNA follows: TGTGCCAGCAGTTTTGAGGGGTACCAGCCCCAGCATTTT. This encodes CASSFEGYQPQHF.

The chain is built from TRBV6-5 and TRBJ2-3, with TRBD2 identical over 10 bases. Germline CDR1 reads MNHEY; CDR2 reads SVGAGI. This CDR3 contains 15 residues. After removal of 6 bases from V and 4 bases from J, the junction contained 7 bases not matched to a gene. Here the CDR3 reads CASRLSGGRADTQYF. Written as DNA, the CDR3 is TGTGCCAGCAGGCTTAGCGGGGGGAGGGCAGATACGCAGTATTTT.

The chain is built from TRBV19 and TRBJ1-1, with D tentatively TRBD1 (6 bases). This CDR3 contains 14 residues. Per the germline V gene, CDR1 is LNHDA and CDR2 is SQIVND (reference sequence). V dropped 5 bases and J dropped 1 base, with 11 bases sitting between them. The CDR3 loop reads CASSLRGGNTEAFF. For the CDR3, the DNA is TGTGCCAGTAGTTTGAGGGGGGGGAACACTGAAGCTTTCTTT.

The chain is built from TRBV13 and TRBJ1-1, with 9 bases identical to TRBD1. Germline trimming cut 3 bases from V and 10 bases from J; bases unmatched to any gene: 6. Germline values: CDR1 PRHDT, CDR2 FYEKMQ (reference sequence). The CDR3 has 13 residues. The CDR3 DNA reads as TGTGCCAGCAGCTTGCGGACAGGGGCGGGAGCTTTCTTT. This gives the protein CASSLRTGAGAFF. The full variable domain, with the rest looked up from reference TRBV13 and TRBJ1-1, is AAGVIQSPRHLIKEKRETATLKCYPIPRHDTVYWYQQGPGQDPQFLISFYEKMQSDKGSIPDRFSAQQFSDYHSELNMSSLELGDSALYFCASSLRTGAGAFFGQGTRLTVV.

The V gene is TRBV6-5, the J gene TRBJ1-6; D gene unclear. Germline assignment: CDR1 MNHEY and CDR2 SVGAGI. Trimming left V 4 bases short and J 6 bases short, with 4 bases between. CDR3 length equals 12 residues. For the CDR3, the DNA is TGTGCCAGCAGTTTGGGTAATTCACCCCTCCACTTT. Its protein product is CASSLGNSPLHF.

The V call is TRBV27, the J call TRBJ2-7, with 7 bases that match TRBD1. CDR3 length equals 15 residues. Germline values: CDR1 MNHEY, CDR2 SMNVEV (reference sequence). V trimming: 5 bases; J trimming: 0 bases; junction bases outside the gene matches: 7. This CDR3 is CASSTSWTGSYEQYF. The CDR3, as DNA: TGTGCCAGCAGTACTTCCTGGACAGGCTCCTACGAGCAGTACTTC.

V gene TRBV6-4 combines with J gene TRBJ2-2; D call uncertain. The germline CDR1 and CDR2 sequences are MRHNA and SNTAGT. Trimming took 8 bases from V and 1 from J, leaving 11 bases between them. This CDR3 region has 14 residues. The CDR3 is CASRASLNTGELFF. For the CDR3, the DNA is TGTGCCAGCCGGGCTAGTCTGAACACCGGGGAGCTGTTTTTT.